One T cell receptor beta chain is described in this entry. The sample comes from a study of blood T cell repertoires in COVID-19. Study-wide context: Donors in the United States, Italy and Spain gave samples during acute or convalescent COVID-19. T cells, B-cell-depleted T cells, or PBMCs provided the cDNA or gDNA that served as material.

The repertoire was sequenced with immunoSEQ multiplex PCR; TCRdb's copy has only in-frame clones and lacks some. The sample holds about 53,000 clones, about 86% seen once. The germline V gene has CDR1 SGHRS and CDR2 YFSETQ. After removal of 0 bases from V and 4 bases from J, the junction contained 9 bases not matched to a gene. The CDR3 covers 16 residues. This TCR came from a man in his 70s with active COVID-19. Specimen: peripheral blood. This chain connects TRBV5-1 to TRBJ2-5, with 7 bases fitting TRBD2. CDR3 bases: TGCGCCAGCAGCTTGGGGCGAGCGGGGCAGGTAGAGACCCAGTACTTC. Protein sequence: CASSLGRAGQVETQYF.